This record covers a single T cell receptor beta chain. Its antigen is still unknown. This CDR3 region has 14 residues. Trimming took 2 bases from V and 5 from J, leaving 12 bases between them. Germline CDR1 SEHNR, CDR2 FQNEAQ (reference sequence). This entry belongs to a study of blood T cells in healthy people across ages. Approximately 9 milliliters of peripheral blood were drawn from each donor into EDTA-treated tubes. General study points: The fall in TCR beta diversity per million T cells was roughly linear with age.

Next came a second PCR, run for about 7 to 11 cycles, which used a sample-barcoded 5' primer along with a J-beta primer mix. Via MiXCR, TCRdb re-called the 5' RACE reads, giving one row per CDR3 protein. The sample includes more than 900,000 distinct CDR3 sequences, roughly 24% seen only once; the top ten take about 0.69%. This sample was shared with a second study, whose subject was T cells of mothers and their children. That study adds: The people who donated were a few healthy Caucasian mothers and their six children.

Input material: blood. This chain links TRBV7-9 with TRBJ1-1; no definite D call. This clonotype was obtained from a girl aged 2 to 9 in good health. This CDR3 reads CASSLMWEVTEAFF. The CDR3 coding sequence is TGTGCCAGCAGCTTAATGTGGGAAGTAACTGAAGCTTTCTTT.